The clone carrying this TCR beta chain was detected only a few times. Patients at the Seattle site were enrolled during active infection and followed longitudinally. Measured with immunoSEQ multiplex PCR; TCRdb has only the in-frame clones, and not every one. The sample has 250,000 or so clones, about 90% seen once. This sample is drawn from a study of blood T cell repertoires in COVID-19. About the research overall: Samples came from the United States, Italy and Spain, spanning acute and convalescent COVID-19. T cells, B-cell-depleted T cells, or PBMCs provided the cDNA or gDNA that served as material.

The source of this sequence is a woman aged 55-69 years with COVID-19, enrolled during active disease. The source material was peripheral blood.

The CDR3: CASSYGPGSPLHF. For the CDR3, the DNA is TGCGCCAGCAGCTACGGACCGGGGTCACCCCTCCACTTT. The rearrangement uses TRBV5-1 and TRBJ1-6; D gene ambiguous. The CDR3 has 13 amino acids. V lost 3 bases, J lost 10 bases, and 11 bases lay in between. Germline lookup yields CDR1 SGHRS and CDR2 YFSETQ.